This section outlines one T cell receptor (beta chain) sequence together with its context. This specimen comes from a study of blood T cell repertoires in COVID-19. Study at large: Whether acute or convalescent, the COVID-19 samples came from the United States, Italy and Spain.

In the study's own analysis: Reference gene primer amplification gave nucleated cell count estimates. Only in-frame clones appear in the TCRdb table, and some are missing; sequencing was by immunoSEQ multiplex PCR. The D gene and trimming were derived from the DNA, and the V and J assignments and clone size from that table. The sample lists some 210,000 clones, around 92% seen once, with 1.2% in the top ten. Germline CDR1 is SEHNR and CDR2 is FQNEAQ (reference sequence). Trimming cost V 5 bases and J 3 bases, with 11 bases left between them. The length of the CDR3 is 13 residues. Sequencing was carried out using peripheral blood. The source of this sequence is a man younger than 45 with acute or convalescent COVID-19. The chain uses TRBV7-9 and TRBJ2-7; a possible D gene is TRBD1 (5 bases). In DNA, the CDR3 is TGTGCCAGCAGCATAACAGGATACTACGAGCAGTACTTC. This codes for CASSITGYYEQYF.